Listed here are 25 T cell receptor beta chains from one sample, sequenced in a study of regulatory T cells in long-lasting Graves disease (dated by TCRdb to about 2021). This sample's time point label indicates: newly diagnosed GD, antithyroid drugs for less than 3 months. RNA was extracted from PBMCs in TRIzol for both TCR sequencing and RNA sequencing. Receptors were amplified or captured by multiplex PCR. TCRdb lists the instrument as Illumina HiSeq 4000. CDR3 regions were amplified by Arm-PCR with iRepertoire HTBI primers to construct TCR beta libraries. TCRdb trimmed the raw reads at Q25, called clones with MiXCR and kept productive beta chains. Entries that share a CDR3 protein sequence are merged under the most common genes and DNA. Counted in this sample were 400,000 to 450,000 distinct CDR3 sequences; about a sixth of them appeared once. The top ten clonotypes cover about 10% of the sample.

Another study also made use of these data, one on T cells in Graves' hyperthyroidism and ophthalmopathy.

The sequences come from peripheral blood mononuclear cells (PBMCs), collected at new diagnosis, from a patient treated with antithyroid drugs. The receptors derive from a woman younger than 45 with Graves disease. Donor details come from another sample of the same person, matched by shared clones.

The chain joins TRBV5-4 to TRBJ2-7; 8 bases are a match to TRBD2. V lost 4 bases, J lost 5 bases, and 8 bases stayed unmatched. The CDR3 is made up of 14 amino acids. Germline CDR1 is SGHNT and CDR2 is YYREEE (reference sequence). CDR3 region: CASSRRGGVDEQYF. The CDR3 DNA reads as TGTGCCAGCAGCCGCCGGGGGGGAGTGGACGAGCAGTACTTC.

This clonotype was picked up a small number of times. The rearrangement links TRBV6-2 or TRBV6-3 to TRBJ1-4; D gene ambiguous. Germline assignment: CDR1 MNHEY and CDR2 SVGEGT. V was cut by 4 bases and J by 6 bases, with 9 bases left in between. This CDR3 has 13 residues. CDR3 sequence (DNA): TGTGCCAGCAGTTCCCCGTCGGATGAAAAACTGTTTTTT. Amino acid sequence: CASSSPSDEKLFF.

This clonotype was seen repeatedly, ten times or more. The chain carries TRBV7-8 and TRBJ1-5; D is unclear. This CDR3 contains 12 residues. V was cut by 9 bases and J by 0 bases, with 6 bases left in between. CDR1 SGHVS and CDR2 FQNEAQ come from the germline V gene. The CDR3 sequence is CARPGSNQPQHF. CDR3 bases: TGTGCCAGGCCCGGTAGCAATCAGCCCCAGCATTTT.

J is TRBJ1-2 and V is TRBV19; D call uncertain. Germline CDR1 LNHDA, CDR2 SQIVND (reference sequence). CDR3 length equals 13 residues. Deletions cut 6 bases from V and 8 bases from J, with 16 bases between. DNA for the CDR3: TGTGCCAGTAGGGCCGCGGGCTCTAGAGGCTACACCTTC. The encoded protein is CASRAAGSRGYTF.

This chain uses TRBV16 with TRBJ1-4; no clear D gene. This CDR3 is built from 14 residues. Germline-derived CDR1 and CDR2 are KGHSY and FQNENV. Trimming took off 0 bases at V and 10 bases at J, with 12 bases between the two ends. This CDR3 is CASSQSVPAPKLFF. The CDR3 DNA reads TGTGCCAGCAGCCAATCAGTCCCGGCACCAAAACTGTTTTTT.

This chain links TRBV10-1 with TRBJ1-1; perhaps TRBD1 as D (5 bases). Germline V CDR1 and CDR2: WNHNN, SYGVQD (reference sequence). The V gene lost 2 bases and the J gene lost 0 bases, with 10 bases spanning the gap. CDR3 size: 15 residues. CDR3 in DNA: TGCGCCAGCAGTGAGAACCCAGGGCTGAACACTGAAGCTTTCTTT. Protein: CASSENPGLNTEAFF.

The CDR3 reads CASTLGNFQETQYF. For the CDR3, the DNA is TGTGCCAGCACCCTTGGAAACTTCCAAGAGACCCAGTACTTC. V gene TRBV6-2 or TRBV6-3 combines with J gene TRBJ2-5; no clear D gene. Trimming cost V 7 bases and J 1 base, with 13 bases left between them. The CDR3 totals 14 residues. The germline gives CDR1 MNHEY, CDR2 SVGEGT.

This clonotype was seen at least ten times. This chain joins TRBV15 and TRBJ2-2; D is undetermined. V was pared by 1 base and J by 5 bases, with 14 bases between. The CDR3 is 16 residues long. CDR1 LNHNV and CDR2 YYDKDF come from the germline V gene (reference sequence). CDR3 sequence reads: CATSRVGLADTGELFF. CDR3 coding DNA: TGTGCCACCAGCAGAGTCGGCTTAGCTGATACCGGGGAGCTGTTTTTT.

The J gene is TRBJ2-1, the V gene TRBV19; TRBD2 aligns across 7 bases. Unmatched junction bases numbered 6, after V lost 7 bases and J lost 9 bases. The CDR3 runs 12 residues. Germline CDR1 LNHDA, CDR2 SQIVND (reference sequence). The CDR3 coding sequence is TGTGCCAGTACCTTTTCGGGGGGTGAGCAGTTCTTC. Translating it yields CASTFSGGEQFF. The whole variable domain, filled in from reference TRBV19 and TRBJ2-1, reads DGGITQSPKYLFRKEGQNVTLSCEQNLNHDAMYWYRQDPGQGLRLIYYSQIVNDFQKGDIAEGYSVSREKKESFPLTVTSAQKNPTAFYLCASTFSGGEQFFGPGTRLTVL.

To note about this clonotype: With only one base between it and a far larger clone, this is likely a read error. The V gene is TRBV6-2 or TRBV6-3, the J gene TRBJ2-1; 9 bases map to TRBD1. V was clipped by 6 bases and J by 10 bases; unmatched bases: 16. Germline assignment: CDR1 MNHEY and CDR2 SVGEGT. The CDR3 covers 16 residues. The CDR3 here is CASSPQDGTGIYEQFF. The CDR3 coding sequence is TGTGCCAGCAGCCCCCAAGACGGGACAGGGATTTACGAGCAGTTCTTC.

The V and J genes are TRBV28 and TRBJ2-2; possible D gene TRBD2, 5 bases. Looked up from germline, CDR1 is MDHEN and CDR2 is SYDVKM. V shed 6 bases and J shed 1 base, with 12 bases lying between them. This CDR3 region has 15 residues. DNA for the CDR3: TGTGCCAGCAGACCACACCGGGAGAACACCGGGGAGCTGTTTTTT. Translation: CASRPHRENTGELFF.

In its sample, this clonotype was seen many times. The rearrangement uses TRBV2 and TRBJ1-2; the match to TRBD1 covers 8 bases. V shed 5 bases, J shed 5 bases, and the junction held 10 bases outside the gene matches. The germline CDR1 and CDR2 sequences are SNHLY and FYNNEI. The CDR3 totals 15 residues. The CDR3 DNA reads TGTGCCAGCAGTCTCGGACAGGGTCAGATTTATGGCTACACCTTC. Translating it yields CASSLGQGQIYGYTF.

This clonotype was counted a few times. CDR3 DNA: TGCAGTGCTCCCCATCGGGCTAGCGGGGGCAATGAGCAGTTCTTC. It translates to CSAPHRASGGNEQFF. The chain joins TRBV20-1 to TRBJ2-1, with 10 positions matching TRBD2. Germline V gene lookup returns CDR1 DFQATT and CDR2 SNEGSKA (reference sequence). J was trimmed by 6 bases and V by 5 bases; bases with no gene match: 10. This CDR3 region has 15 residues.

This clonotype came up many times. The rearrangement uses TRBV11-2 and TRBJ2-1; D might be TRBD2 (5 bases). V was pared by 7 bases and J by 8 bases, with 21 bases between. Germline V gene sequence: CDR1 SGHAT, CDR2 FQNNGV. There are 15 residues in the CDR3. The DNA of the CDR3 is TGTGCCAGCATGGGGAAATGGCCTCCGAGGGATGAGCAGTTCTTC. Translated: CASMGKWPPRDEQFF.

This rearrangement joins TRBV2 to TRBJ2-6; TRBD1 is a possible D gene (5 bases). CDR1 and CDR2 from the germline V gene are SNHLY and FYNNEI. Trimming pared 6 bases from V and 0 bases from J, leaving 9 bases between. The length of the CDR3 is 15 residues. CDR3 in DNA: TGTGCCAGCAGGATAGACAGCTCTGGGGCCAACGTCCTGACTTTC. It codes for CASRIDSSGANVLTF.

The chain carries TRBV28 and TRBJ2-7; 8 nucleotides align to TRBD1. There are 13 residues in the CDR3. The V segment lost 2 bases and the J segment 6 bases; nucleotides outside the gene matches: 3. Germline V lookup: CDR1 MDHEN, CDR2 SYDVKM. CDR3 region: CASSLRTGSEQYF. The CDR3 bases are TGTGCCAGCAGTTTACGGACAGGGTCCGAGCAGTACTTC.

This clonotype occurred many times. The chain has TRBV2 and TRBJ1-5; tentative D call: TRBD1 (5 bases). This CDR3 comprises 15 residues. Trimming removed 8 bases from V and 0 bases from J, with 14 bases in between. The germline gives CDR1 SNHLY, CDR2 FYNNEI. DNA for the CDR3: TGTGCCAGCGGGGGAATTGGGCTTAGCAATCAGCCCCAGCATTTT. Translation: CASGGIGLSNQPQHF.

The genes are TRBV11-2 and TRBJ2-1, with 13 bases that match TRBD2. The length of the CDR3 is 14 residues. Germline loops: CDR1 SGHAT, CDR2 FQNNGV. Trimming removed 4 bases from V and 10 bases from J; junction bases left unmatched: 4. The CDR3 loop is CASSSTSGRPEQFF. In nucleotides, the CDR3 is TGTGCCAGCAGCTCGACTAGCGGGAGGCCCGAGCAGTTCTTC.

Many counts were recorded for this clonotype. V is TRBV10-3 and J is TRBJ2-5; TRBD1 aligns across 7 bases. The CDR3 spans 15 residues. Germline assignment: CDR1 ENHRY and CDR2 SYGVKD. Unmatched junction bases numbered 7, after V lost 2 bases and J lost 4 bases. The CDR3 is CAISEGGQGVETQYF. CDR3 nucleotide sequence: TGTGCCATCAGTGAGGGGGGCCAGGGGGTAGAGACCCAGTACTTC.

The rearrangement uses TRBV7-9 and TRBJ2-7; D unclear. CDR1 is SEHNR, CDR2 FQNEAQ, per germline (reference sequence). V lost 4 bases and J 4 bases, leaving 8 bases between the germline ends. CDR3 length equals 12 residues. CDR3 nucleotide sequence: TGTGCCAGCAGCTCCTACCGTTACGAGCAGTACTTC. Translation gives CASSSYRYEQYF.

This clonotype was seen ten or more times. The rearrangement links TRBV28 to TRBJ2-5; TRBD2 matches 11 bases. This CDR3 has 15 residues. J gave up 4 bases and V 6 bases, and 7 bases lay outside the gene matches. From germline, CDR1 is MDHEN and CDR2 SYDVKM. The CDR3 DNA reads as TGTGCCAGCAGCCCCGCCGGACTAGCGGGAGAGACCCAGTACTTC. Protein: CASSPAGLAGETQYF. The variable domain in full, completed from reference TRBV28 and TRBJ2-5, reads DVKVTQSSRYLVKRTGEKVFLECVQDMDHENMFWYRQDPGLGLRLIYFSYDVKMKEKGDIPEGYSVSREKKERFSLILESASTNQTSMYLCASSPAGLAGETQYFGPGTRLLVL.

The chain uses TRBV28 and TRBJ2-3; 8 positions match TRBD2. With 6 bases clipped from V and 1 base from J, the junction kept 6 bases outside the gene matches. In germline, CDR1 is MDHEN, CDR2 SYDVKM. This CDR3 has 15 amino acids. The CDR3 DNA reads as TGTGCCAGCAGCCCCGGACTAGCACGCACAGATACGCAGTATTTT. It translates to CASSPGLARTDTQYF.

In its sample, this clonotype was seen once. The chain uses TRBV7-2 and TRBJ2-5; D is uncertain. The V gene's germline CDR1 is SGHTA and CDR2 FQGNSA. The V gene lost 1 base and the J gene lost 1 base, with 10 bases spanning the gap. The CDR3 loop spans 15 amino acids. CDR3: CASSLEITTQETQYF. In nucleotides, the CDR3 is TGTGCCAGCAGCTTAGAGATTACTACCCAAGAGACCCAGTACTTC.

This clonotype was observed many times. The CDR3 reads CASSPPGGQGYEQYF. CDR3 DNA: TGTGCCAGCTCACCACCCGGTGGGCAGGGCTACGAGCAGTACTTC. This chain uses TRBV18 with TRBJ2-7; maybe TRBD1 (5 bases). This CDR3 comprises 15 residues. Germline loops: CDR1 KGHSH, CDR2 LQKENI. With 0 bases removed from V and 3 bases from J, the gap between germline ends came to 12 bases.

There are many counts of this clonotype. The chain couples TRBV7-9 to TRBJ2-1; D is ambiguous. V dropped 4 bases and J dropped 4 bases, with 8 bases sitting between them. This CDR3 has 13 residues. Looked up from germline, CDR1 is SEHNR and CDR2 is FQNEAQ (reference sequence). The CDR3 sequence: CASSSTIYNEQFF. The CDR3 bases are TGTGCCAGCAGCTCGACGATTTACAATGAGCAGTTCTTC. Based on the CDR3 plus reference TRBV7-9 and TRBJ2-1, the full variable domain is DTGVSQNPRHKITKRGQNVTFRCDPISEHNRLYWYRQTLGQGPEFLTYFQNEAQLEKSRLLSDRFSAERPKGSFSTLEIQRTEQGDSAMYLCASSSTIYNEQFFGPGTRLTVL.